Shown below are 5 T cell receptor beta chains from a single sample sequenced in a study of identifying expanded T cells in peripheral blood. TCRdb keeps only in-frame clones here, not all; method: immunoSEQ multiplex PCR. The table lists about 86,000 clones, approximately 81% of them singletons. Material: blood. Receptor source: a person aged 18 to 75 in good health.

V is TRBV5-6 and J is TRBJ2-5, with D hard to call. Germline V gene sequence: CDR1 SGHDT, CDR2 YYEEEE. V was shortened by 3 bases and J by 4 bases, with 4 bases between the two germline ends. This CDR3 region has 11 residues. CDR3 loop: CASSSLETQYF. In nucleotides, the CDR3 is TGTGCCAGCAGCTCCCTAGAGACCCAGTACTTC.

The genes are TRBV5-1 and TRBJ2-2, with a possible D match to TRBD1 (5 bases). The CDR3 covers 14 residues. V gave up 5 bases and J gave up 1 base, with 9 bases separating them. Germline V lookup: CDR1 SGHRS, CDR2 YFSETQ. This chain's CDR3 is CASSPTVNTGELFF. The CDR3 bases are TGCGCCAGCAGTCCGACAGTGAACACCGGGGAGCTGTTTTTT.

This clone was detected only a few times. V usage is TRBV7-2 and J usage is TRBJ1-2, with D hard to call. The germline V gene encodes CDR1 SGHTA and CDR2 FQGNSA. The CDR3 is 12 amino acids. V was pared by 5 bases and J by 4 bases, with 8 bases between. The DNA for the CDR3 is TGTGCCAGCAGCCCGGCCCCCTATGGCTACACCTTC. Its protein product is CASSPAPYGYTF.

This clone was seen more than once but under ten times. The chain links TRBV30 to TRBJ1-2, with D possibly matching TRBD1 (5 bases). Germline V gene data show CDR1 as GTSNPN and CDR2 as SVGIG (reference sequence). Trimming shortened V by 2 bases and J by 7 bases, and 11 bases separated the two germline ends. The CDR3 totals 12 residues. The CDR3 reads CAWSMGGAGYTF. In DNA, the CDR3 is TGTGCCTGGAGTATGGGAGGGGCTGGCTACACCTTC.

The chain uses TRBV4-3 and TRBJ1-6; no clear D. The germline CDR1 and CDR2 sequences are LGHNA and YSLEER. CDR3 length: 14 amino acids. V was clipped by 3 bases and J by 9 bases, with 12 bases between them. The CDR3 DNA reads as TGCGCCAGCAGCCAGGGGATTTCGGGTTCACCCCTCCACTTT. Its protein is CASSQGISGSPLHF.